The rows below give T cell receptor beta chains drawn from one sample of a study of blood T cell repertoires in COVID-19. TCRdb's copy holds only in-frame clones and misses some; the assay was immunoSEQ multiplex PCR. The table includes around 230,000 clones, roughly 83% detected once. The sequencing input was peripheral blood. Receptors were obtained from an elderly woman with acute or convalescent COVID-19. Each CDR3 is given with its conserved first and last residue. Fields, in order: V gene, D gene, J gene, CDR3 protein, CDR3 DNA. A D gene is named only where the DNA matches it firmly.

TRBV29-1	NA	TRBJ2-5	CSVEVGRETQYF	TGCAGCGTTGAAGTGGGGAGAGAGACCCAGTACTTC
TRBV12-3/TRBV12-4	NA	TRBJ2-1	CASLVTGYNEQFF	TGTGCCAGCCTGGTTACAGGGTACAATGAGCAGTTCTTC
TRBV7-6	TRBD1	TRBJ2-7	CASSSSGTDHYEQYF	TGTGCCAGCAGCTCGTCCGGGACAGACCACTACGAGCAGTACTTC
TRBV28	TRBD2	TRBJ2-1	CASSPSGGLAGDNEQFF	TGTGCCAGCAGTCCTTCTGGGGGACTAGCGGGGGACAATGAGCAGTTCTTC
TRBV7-9	NA	TRBJ1-1	CASSLIQGSTEAFF	TGTGCCAGCAGCTTAATCCAGGGGAGCACTGAAGCTTTCTTT
TRBV3-1/TRBV3-2	NA	TRBJ1-2	CASSPGGGLGGYTF	TGTGCCAGCAGTCCGGGTGGGGGCTTAGGTGGCTACACCTTC
TRBV30	TRBD1	TRBJ1-6	CAWSRRGRTNYSPLHF	TGTGCCTGGAGCCGTAGGGGGCGGACAAATTATTCACCCCTCCACTTT
TRBV18	TRBD1	TRBJ1-4	CASSPNLQGTDEKLFF	TGTGCCAGCTCTCCAAATTTACAGGGGACAGATGAAAAACTGTTTTTT
TRBV5-1	TRBD2	TRBJ2-1	CASSGSGGPPSYNEQFF	TGCGCCAGCAGCGGTAGCGGGGGGCCGCCCTCCTACAATGAGCAGTTCTTC
TRBV4-2	TRBD1	TRBJ1-5	CASSLRGTGDHQPQHF	TGTGCCAGCAGCCTTAGGGGGACAGGGGACCATCAGCCCCAGCATTTT
TRBV5-4	NA	TRBJ2-1	CASSFRQGGSYNEQFF	TGTGCCAGCAGCTTCCGGCAGGGGGGCTCCTACAATGAGCAGTTCTTC